The 14 T cell receptor beta chains given below trace back to one sample, sequenced in a study of CD8+CD57+ T cells in acquired aplastic anemia. Previously, flow cytometry had revealed CD8+CD57+ cell expansion in the patients chosen for sequencing. The template for TCR beta VDJ and CDR3 sequence profiling was genomic DNA. Using its own MiXCR run on the reads, TCRdb lists one record per CDR3 protein. The sample has about 160,000 distinct CDR3 sequences, 48% seen once. Sequencing input: sorted CD4+, CD8+, or CD8+CD57+ T cells (not recorded which) from PBMCs. The receptors originated from a human donor with aplastic anemia.

J is TRBJ1-5 and V is TRBV19; no clear D. The germline V and J ends were trimmed by 3 bases and 6 bases, with 12 bases remaining between them. Germline lookup yields CDR1 LNHDA and CDR2 SQIVND (reference sequence). This CDR3 comprises 14 residues. The CDR3 sequence is CASSIVPGGQPQHF. DNA for the CDR3: TGTGCCAGTAGTATCGTCCCGGGTGGTCAGCCCCAGCATTTT. The whole variable domain, filled in from reference TRBV19 and TRBJ1-5, reads DGGITQSPKYLFRKEGQNVTLSCEQNLNHDAMYWYRQDPGQGLRLIYYSQIVNDFQKGDIAEGYSVSREKKESFPLTVTSAQKNPTAFYLCASSIVPGGQPQHFGDGTRLSIL.

This sequence joins TRBV6-4 and TRBJ2-2; 8 bases align to TRBD1. Trimming removed 2 bases from V and 0 bases from J; junction bases left unmatched: 5. Looked up from germline, CDR1 is MRHNA and CDR2 is SNTAGT. The CDR3 covers 17 residues. The CDR3 DNA reads as TGTGCCAGCAGTGACCCCTTGGACAGGGCGAACACCGGGGAGCTGTTTTTT. Its protein is CASSDPLDRANTGELFF.

This rearrangement joins TRBV27 to TRBJ2-3; maybe TRBD2 (5 bases). The length of the CDR3 is 16 residues. Germline V CDR1 and CDR2: MNHEY, SMNVEV (reference sequence). V was cut by 9 bases and J by 0 bases, with 19 bases left in between. In DNA form, the CDR3 reads TGTGCCAGTCCTAGGCGGGTGGAGCGGAGCACAGATACGCAGTATTTT. Residues: CASPRRVERSTDTQYF.

This clonotype appeared many times. The chain carries TRBV14 and TRBJ2-1; D is unclear. The V end lost 4 bases, the J end lost 8 bases, and 9 bases lay between the germline ends. This CDR3 contains 12 residues. From germline, CDR1 is SGHDN and CDR2 FVKESK. The CDR3 sequence: CASSPPWDEQFF. The CDR3 DNA is TGTGCCAGCAGCCCCCCTTGGGATGAGCAGTTCTTC. The full variable domain, its missing parts supplied by reference TRBV14 and TRBJ2-1, is EAGVTQFPSHSVIEKGQTVTLRCDPISGHDNLYWYRRVMGKEIKFLLHFVKESKQDESGMPNNRFLAERTGGTYSTLKVQPAELEDSGVYFCASSPPWDEQFFGPGTRLTVL.

The rearrangement links TRBV29-1 to TRBJ2-1, with TRBD2 matching 11 bases. The CDR3 runs 16 residues. Trimming at V came to 0 bases and at J to 4 bases, leaving 5 bases not matched to a gene. Germline lookup yields CDR1 SQVTM and CDR2 ANQGSEA. The CDR3 here is CSVEDLGLADYNEQFF. The DNA for the CDR3 is TGCAGCGTTGAAGATCTGGGACTAGCGGATTACAATGAGCAGTTCTTC.

This clonotype was detected many times. CDR3 sequence (DNA): TGTGCCAGTAGTAGCGGACAGGGGGGGACCTACGAGCAGTACTTC. Its translation is CASSSGQGGTYEQYF. The rearrangement joins TRBV19 to TRBJ2-7, with 10 nucleotides matching TRBD1. CDR3 size: 15 residues. CDR1 LNHDA and CDR2 SQIVND come from the germline V gene (reference sequence). With 4 bases clipped from V and 2 bases from J, the junction kept 5 bases outside the gene matches.

In regard to this clonotype: One end of the junction does not line up with germline, which may come from a read error. The chain uses TRBV18 and TRBJ2-5; the match to TRBD2 covers 7 bases. Germline V gene data show CDR1 as KGHSH and CDR2 as LQKENI. CDR3 length equals 16 residues. DNA for the CDR3: TGTGCCAGCTCACCACCGGGCGGGAGTACGGGAGAGGCCCAGTACTTC. Protein: CASSPPGGSTGEAQYF. The variable domain in full, with the rest retrieved from reference TRBV18 and TRBJ2-5, is NAGVMQNPRHLVRRRGQEARLRCSPMKGHSHVYWYRQLPEEGLKFMVYLQKENIIDESGMPKERFSAEFPKEGPSILRIQQVVRGDSAAYFCASSPPGGSTGEAQYFGPGTRLLVL.

J is TRBJ1-1 and V is TRBV6-1, with D possibly TRBD1 on 6 matching bases. Germline V gene data show CDR1 as MNHNS and CDR2 as SASEGT. The CDR3 runs 15 residues. V gave up 8 bases and J gave up 7 bases, with 23 bases separating them. CDR3 sequence reads: CASGRPGGREGEAFF. DNA of the CDR3: TGTGCCAGCGGAAGACCGGGGGGCCGGGAGGGTGAAGCTTTCTTT.

This clonotype has ten or more counts. The chain carries TRBV13 and TRBJ2-7, with D tentatively TRBD2 (6 bases). The CDR3 is 13 amino acids. Germline values: CDR1 PRHDT, CDR2 FYEKMQ (reference sequence). Trimming removed 0 bases at V and 7 bases at J, with 10 bases between. The CDR3 loop is CASSLGLSGEQYF. As DNA, the CDR3 is TGTGCCAGCAGCTTAGGATTGAGCGGGGAGCAGTACTTC. Looking up the rest from reference TRBV13 and TRBJ2-7 gives the full variable domain: AAGVIQSPRHLIKEKRETATLKCYPIPRHDTVYWYQQGPGQDPQFLISFYEKMQSDKGSIPDRFSAQQFSDYHSELNMSSLELGDSALYFCASSLGLSGEQYFGPGTRLTVT.

The table lists this clonotype with a few counts. The rearrangement joins TRBV20-1 to TRBJ1-2; TRBD1 is a possible D gene (5 bases). V was trimmed by 6 bases and J by 4 bases, leaving 12 bases between them. The CDR3 is 12 amino acids. Germline V gives CDR1 DFQATT, CDR2 SNEGSKA (reference sequence). The CDR3 region is CSAPRESYGYTF. The CDR3 nucleotides read TGCAGTGCCCCCAGGGAGTCCTATGGCTACACCTTC.

The V call is TRBV7-3, the J call TRBJ2-2; D is ambiguous. This CDR3 spans 13 amino acids. V gave up 3 bases and J gave up 6 bases, with 8 bases separating them. CDR1 SGHTA and CDR2 FQGTGA come from the germline V gene. The CDR3: CASSFGDSGELFF. Written as DNA, the CDR3 is TGTGCCAGCAGCTTCGGCGACTCCGGGGAGCTGTTTTTT. Based on the CDR3 plus reference TRBV7-3 and TRBJ2-2, the full variable domain is GAGVSQTPSNKVTEKGKYVELRCDPISGHTALYWYRQSLGQGPEFLIYFQGTGAADDSGLPNDRFFAVRPEGSVSTLKIQRTERGDSAVYLCASSFGDSGELFFGEGSRLTVL.

The CDR3 DNA reads TGTGCCAGCAGCTTGGCAGGGATGGCAGAGACCCAGTACTTC. Its protein is CASSLAGMAETQYF. The chain joins TRBV5-6 to TRBJ2-5; a possible D gene is TRBD1 (5 bases). The V end was cut by 0 bases, the J end by 4 bases, with 10 bases between. The germline CDR1 and CDR2 sequences are SGHDT and YYEEEE. The CDR3 runs to 14 residues.

This clonotype was counted at least ten times. The V call is TRBV12-3 or TRBV12-4, the J call TRBJ2-7; 9 nucleotides line up with TRBD2. J gave up 4 bases and V 7 bases, and 11 bases lay outside the gene matches. This CDR3 has 15 residues. CDR3: CASTRPEREAYEQYF. CDR3 nucleotide sequence: TGTGCCAGCACCCGCCCCGAGCGGGAGGCGTACGAGCAGTACTTC.

This clonotype was picked up a small number of times. The CDR3 is CASRLRDKLIGELFF. The CDR3 DNA sequence: TGTGCCAGCAGACTTCGGGACAAATTGATCGGGGAGCTGTTTTTT. The chain links TRBV28 to TRBJ2-2; tentatively, D is TRBD1 (6 bases). CDR1 and CDR2 from the germline V gene are MDHEN and SYDVKM. This CDR3 contains 15 residues. Trimming shortened V by 6 bases and J by 7 bases, and 18 bases separated the two germline ends.